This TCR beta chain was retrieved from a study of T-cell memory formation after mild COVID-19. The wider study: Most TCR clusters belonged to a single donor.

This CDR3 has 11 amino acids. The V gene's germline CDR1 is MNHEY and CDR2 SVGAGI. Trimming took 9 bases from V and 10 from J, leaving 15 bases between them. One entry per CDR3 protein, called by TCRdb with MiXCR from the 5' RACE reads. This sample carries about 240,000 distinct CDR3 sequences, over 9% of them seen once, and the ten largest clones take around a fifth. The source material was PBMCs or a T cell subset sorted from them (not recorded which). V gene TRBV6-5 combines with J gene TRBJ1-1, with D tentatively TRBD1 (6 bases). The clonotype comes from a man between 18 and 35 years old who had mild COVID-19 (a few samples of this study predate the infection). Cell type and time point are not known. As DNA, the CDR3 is TGTGCCAGTACAGGGAGAATTGGAGCTTTCTTT. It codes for CASTGRIGAFF.